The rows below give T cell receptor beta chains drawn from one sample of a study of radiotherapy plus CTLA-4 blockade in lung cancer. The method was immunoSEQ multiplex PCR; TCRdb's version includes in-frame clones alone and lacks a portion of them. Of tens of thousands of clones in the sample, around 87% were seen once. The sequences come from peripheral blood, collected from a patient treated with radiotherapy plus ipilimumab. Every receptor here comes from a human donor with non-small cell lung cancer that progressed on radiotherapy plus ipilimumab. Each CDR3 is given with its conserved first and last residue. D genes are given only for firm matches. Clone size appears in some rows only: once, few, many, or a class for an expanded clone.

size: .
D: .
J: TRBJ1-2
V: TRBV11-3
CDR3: CASSLIGNGCTF
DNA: TGTGCCAGCAGCTTAATTGGGAATGGCTGCACCTTC

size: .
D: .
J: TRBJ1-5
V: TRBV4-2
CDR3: CASSQDPLGNQPQHF
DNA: TGTGCCAGCAGCCAAGATCCCCTAGGGAATCAGCCCCAGCATTTT

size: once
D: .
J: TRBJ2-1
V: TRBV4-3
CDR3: CASSQKSWYNGYNEQFF
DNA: TGCGCCAGCAGCCAGAAATCCTGGTACAACGGTTACAATGAGCAGTTCTTC

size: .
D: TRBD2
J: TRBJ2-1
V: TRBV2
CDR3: CASSGGTSRRGEQFF
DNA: TGTGCCAGCAGTGGAGGGACTAGTAGGCGGGGGGAGCAGTTCTTC

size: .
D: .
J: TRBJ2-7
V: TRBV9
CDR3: CASSVGSEAYEQYF
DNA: TGTGCCAGCAGCGTAGGTTCCGAGGCCTACGAGCAGTACTTC

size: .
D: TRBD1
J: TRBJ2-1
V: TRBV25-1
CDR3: CASSEYGDRDNEQFF
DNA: TGTGCCAGCAGTGAATATGGGGACAGGGACAATGAGCAGTTCTTC

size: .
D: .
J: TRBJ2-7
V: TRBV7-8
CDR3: CASSLAWGAGYEQYF
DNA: TGTGCCAGCAGCTTAGCTTGGGGGGCGGGCTACGAGCAGTACTTC

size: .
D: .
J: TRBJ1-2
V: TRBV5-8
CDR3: CASSRQGNYGYTF
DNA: TGTGCCAGCAGCCGTCAAGGAAACTATGGCTACACCTTC

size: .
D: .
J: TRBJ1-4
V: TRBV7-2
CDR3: CASSPPGATNEKLFF
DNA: TGTGCCAGCAGCCCCCCGGGGGCAACTAATGAAAAACTGTTTTTT

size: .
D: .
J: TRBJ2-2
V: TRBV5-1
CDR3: CASSPNPGSNTGELFF
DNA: TGCGCCAGCAGCCCTAATCCGGGATCGAACACCGGGGAGCTGTTTTTT

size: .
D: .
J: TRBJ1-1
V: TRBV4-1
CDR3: CASSQPDMVGYTEAFF
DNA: TGCGCCAGCAGCCAACCCGACATGGTGGGATACACTGAAGCTTTCTTT

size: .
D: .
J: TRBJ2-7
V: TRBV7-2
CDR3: CASSLGPIYEQYF
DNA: TGTGCCAGCAGCTTAGGCCCTATTTACGAGCAGTACTTC

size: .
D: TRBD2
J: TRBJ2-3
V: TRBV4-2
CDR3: CASSQDFLLAGNGDTQYF
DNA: TGTGCCAGCAGCCAAGATTTTTTGCTAGCGGGAAACGGAGATACGCAGTATTTT

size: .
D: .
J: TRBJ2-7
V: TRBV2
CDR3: CASGLGGEQYF
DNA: TGTGCCAGCGGGCTAGGGGGGGAGCAGTACTTC

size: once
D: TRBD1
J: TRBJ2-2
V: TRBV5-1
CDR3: CASSLPAGGTGELFF
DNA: TGCGCCAGCAGCTTGCCGGCAGGGGGCACCGGGGAGCTGTTTTTT

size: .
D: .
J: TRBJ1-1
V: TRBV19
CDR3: CASSMFRGGVTEAFF
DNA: TGTGCCAGTAGTATGTTTCGAGGAGGAGTCACTGAAGCTTTCTTT

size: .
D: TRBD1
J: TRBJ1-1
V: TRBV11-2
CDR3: CASSLVPRGQGLVGAFF
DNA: TGTGCCAGCAGCTTAGTACCTCGAGGACAGGGTCTTGTAGGAGCTTTCTTT

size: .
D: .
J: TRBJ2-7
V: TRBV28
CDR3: CASSPPGPGYSSSYEQYF
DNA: TGTGCCAGCAGTCCTCCGGGACCAGGGTACTCCAGCTCCTACGAGCAGTACTTC

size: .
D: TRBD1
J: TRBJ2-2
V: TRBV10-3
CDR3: CASRDRGNTGELFF
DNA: TGTGCCAGCCGGGACAGGGGTAACACCGGGGAGCTGTTTTTT

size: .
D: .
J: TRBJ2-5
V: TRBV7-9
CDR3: CASSLVGETQYF
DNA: TGTGCCAGCAGCCTAGTTGGGGAGACCCAGTACTTC

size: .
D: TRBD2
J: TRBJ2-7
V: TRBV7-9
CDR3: CASMPIAGTSGVGGYEQYF
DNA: TGTGCCAGCATGCCAATAGCCGGGACTAGCGGAGTGGGGGGTTACGAGCAGTACTTC

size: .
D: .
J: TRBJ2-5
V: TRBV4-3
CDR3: CASSQESRGGIFQETQYF
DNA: TGCGCCAGCAGCCAAGAGTCTCGAGGAGGGATCTTCCAAGAGACCCAGTACTTC

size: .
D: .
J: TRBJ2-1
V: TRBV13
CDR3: CASSSVLGGASYNEQFF
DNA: TGTGCCAGCAGCTCCGTACTGGGAGGTGCCTCCTACAATGAGCAGTTCTTC

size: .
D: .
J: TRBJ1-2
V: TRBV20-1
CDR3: CSAWTPDRVF
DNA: TGCAGTGCCTGGACCCCAGACCGAGTCTTC

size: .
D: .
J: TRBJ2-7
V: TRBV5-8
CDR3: CASSWSYEQYF
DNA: TGTGCCAGCAGCTGGTCCTACGAGCAGTACTTC

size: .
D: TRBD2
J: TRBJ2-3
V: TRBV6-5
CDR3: CASSSGLAGPADTQYF
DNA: TGTGCCAGCAGTTCAGGACTAGCGGGCCCGGCGGATACGCAGTATTTT

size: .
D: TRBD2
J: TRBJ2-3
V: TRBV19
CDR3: CASSSWTSGDTDTQYF
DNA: TGTGCCAGTAGTTCTTGGACTAGCGGGGACACAGATACGCAGTATTTT

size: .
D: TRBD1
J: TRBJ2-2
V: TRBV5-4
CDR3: CASRPGQANTGELFF
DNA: TGTGCCAGCAGGCCGGGACAGGCGAACACCGGGGAGCTGTTTTTT

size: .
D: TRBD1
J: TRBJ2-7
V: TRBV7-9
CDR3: CASSLGQGAPYEQYF
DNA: TGTGCCAGCAGCTTGGGACAGGGTGCCCCCTACGAGCAGTACTTC

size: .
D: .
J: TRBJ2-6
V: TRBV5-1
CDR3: CASSTSNSGANVLTF
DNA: TGCGCCAGCAGCACTAGCAACTCTGGGGCCAACGTCCTGACTTTC

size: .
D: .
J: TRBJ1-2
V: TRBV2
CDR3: CASSEGGTSGYTF
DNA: TGTGCCAGCAGTGAAGGGGGGACAAGTGGCTACACCTTC

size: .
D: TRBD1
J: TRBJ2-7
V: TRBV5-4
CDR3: CASSFDRGEQYF
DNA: TGTGCCAGCAGCTTCGACAGGGGTGAGCAGTACTTC

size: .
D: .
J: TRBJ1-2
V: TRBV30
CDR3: CAWRGAGANYGYTF
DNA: TGTGCCTGGAGGGGGGCAGGGGCTAACTATGGCTACACCTTC

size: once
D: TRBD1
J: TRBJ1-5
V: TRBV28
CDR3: CASSFAGTVSNQPQHF
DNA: TGTGCCAGCAGTTTCGCCGGGACAGTTAGCAATCAGCCCCAGCATTTT

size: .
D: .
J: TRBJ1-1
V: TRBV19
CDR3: CASTYAGRIEAFF
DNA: TGTGCCAGTACGTATGCGGGGCGAATTGAAGCTTTCTTT

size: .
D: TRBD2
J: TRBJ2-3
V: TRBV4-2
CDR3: CASSQDPQRGPDTQYF
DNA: TGTGCCAGCAGCCAAGATCCCCAGCGGGGGCCAGATACGCAGTATTTT

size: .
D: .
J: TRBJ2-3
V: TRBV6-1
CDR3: CASSEDSLRTDTQYF
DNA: TGTGCCAGCAGTGAAGACAGTCTTAGGACAGATACGCAGTATTTT

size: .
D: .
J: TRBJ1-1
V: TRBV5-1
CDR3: CASSLEEAVNTEAFF
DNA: TGCGCCAGCAGCTTGGAAGAGGCAGTGAACACTGAAGCTTTCTTT

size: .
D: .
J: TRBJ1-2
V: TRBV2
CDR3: CASTRSYGYTF
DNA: TGTGCCAGCACTAGGAGCTATGGCTACACCTTC

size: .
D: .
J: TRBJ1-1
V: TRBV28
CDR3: CASSLNVGGTEAFF
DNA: TGTGCCAGCAGTTTAAATGTTGGGGGCACTGAAGCTTTCTTT

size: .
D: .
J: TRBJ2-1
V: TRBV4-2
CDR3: CASSQDSGGSNEQFF
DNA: TGTGCCAGCAGCCAAGATTCAGGAGGGTCCAATGAGCAGTTCTTC

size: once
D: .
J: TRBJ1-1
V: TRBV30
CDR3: CAWTRGGTEAFF
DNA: TGTGCCTGGACAAGGGGGGGGACTGAAGCTTTCTTT

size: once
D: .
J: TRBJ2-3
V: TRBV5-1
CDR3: CASSLASRGTDTQYF
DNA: TGCGCCAGCAGCTTGGCTAGCAGGGGCACAGATACGCAGTATTTT

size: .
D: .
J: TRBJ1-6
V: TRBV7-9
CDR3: CASSYTQGPVHF
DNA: TGTGCCAGCAGCTATACACAGGGCCCGGTCCACTTT

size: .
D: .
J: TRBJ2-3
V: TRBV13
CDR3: CASSHDRRITDTQYF
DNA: TGTGCCAGCAGCCATGACAGGCGGATCACAGATACGCAGTATTTT

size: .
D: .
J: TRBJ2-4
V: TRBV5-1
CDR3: CASSLDPGVAKNIQYF
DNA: TGCGCCAGCAGCTTGGATCCGGGAGTGGCCAAAAACATTCAGTACTTC

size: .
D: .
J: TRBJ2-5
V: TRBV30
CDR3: CAWRGRMRGETQYF
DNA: TGTGCCTGGAGAGGCCGAATGCGCGGGGAGACCCAGTACTTC

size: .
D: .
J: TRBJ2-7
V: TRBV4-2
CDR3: CASSQAQGYEQYF
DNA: TGTGCCAGCAGCCAAGCACAGGGTTACGAGCAGTACTTC

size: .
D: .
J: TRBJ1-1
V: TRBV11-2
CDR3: CASSSLSRGRLLGTEAFF
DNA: TGTGCCAGCAGCTCCCTTAGCCGGGGGCGTTTATTGGGCACTGAAGCTTTCTTT

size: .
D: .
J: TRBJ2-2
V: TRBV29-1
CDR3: CSGWGTGELFF
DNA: TGCAGCGGTTGGGGGACCGGGGAGCTGTTTTTT

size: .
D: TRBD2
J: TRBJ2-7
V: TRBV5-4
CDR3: CASSVGLVRAEQYF
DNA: TGTGCCAGCAGCGTAGGACTAGTAAGAGCCGAGCAGTACTTC

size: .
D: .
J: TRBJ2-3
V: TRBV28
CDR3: CASSYSDTQYF
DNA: TGTGCCAGCAGTTATTCAGATACGCAGTATTTT

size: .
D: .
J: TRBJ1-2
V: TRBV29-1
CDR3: CSGWAGSNYGYTF
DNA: TGCAGCGGTTGGGCAGGGTCTAACTATGGCTACACCTTC

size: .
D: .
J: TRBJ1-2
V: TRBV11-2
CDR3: CASSLTDTAANYGYTF
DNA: TGTGCCAGCAGCTTAACCGATACCGCCGCTAACTATGGCTACACCTTC

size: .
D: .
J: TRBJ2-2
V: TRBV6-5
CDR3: CASSYSKGELFF
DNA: TGTGCCAGCAGTTACTCGAAAGGGGAGCTGTTTTTT